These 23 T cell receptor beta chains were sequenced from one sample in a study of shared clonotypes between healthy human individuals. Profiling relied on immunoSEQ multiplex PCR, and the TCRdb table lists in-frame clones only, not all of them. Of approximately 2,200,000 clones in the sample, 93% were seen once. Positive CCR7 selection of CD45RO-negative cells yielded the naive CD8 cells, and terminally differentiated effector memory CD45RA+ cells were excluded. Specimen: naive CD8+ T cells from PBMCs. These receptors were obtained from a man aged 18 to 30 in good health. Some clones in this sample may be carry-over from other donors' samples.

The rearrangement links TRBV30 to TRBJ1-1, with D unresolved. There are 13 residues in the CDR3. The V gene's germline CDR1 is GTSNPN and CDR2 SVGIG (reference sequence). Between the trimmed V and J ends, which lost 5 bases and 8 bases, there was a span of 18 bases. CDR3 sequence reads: CAWDAPRVPEAFF. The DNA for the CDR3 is TGTGCCTGGGACGCACCGAGGGTCCCCGAAGCTTTCTTT.

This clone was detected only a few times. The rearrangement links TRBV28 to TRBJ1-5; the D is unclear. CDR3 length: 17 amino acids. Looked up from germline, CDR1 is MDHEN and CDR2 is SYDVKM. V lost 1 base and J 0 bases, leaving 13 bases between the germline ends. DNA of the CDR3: TGTGCCAGCAGTTTATTCCCCTATACCTATAGCAATCAGCCCCAGCATTTT. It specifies CASSLFPYTYSNQPQHF.

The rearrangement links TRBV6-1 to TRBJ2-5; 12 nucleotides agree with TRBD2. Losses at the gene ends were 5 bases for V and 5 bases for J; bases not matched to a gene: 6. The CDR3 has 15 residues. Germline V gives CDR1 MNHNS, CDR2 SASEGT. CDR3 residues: CASSRLAGERETQYF. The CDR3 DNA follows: TGTGCCAGCAGTCGACTAGCGGGAGAGAGGGAGACCCAGTACTTC.

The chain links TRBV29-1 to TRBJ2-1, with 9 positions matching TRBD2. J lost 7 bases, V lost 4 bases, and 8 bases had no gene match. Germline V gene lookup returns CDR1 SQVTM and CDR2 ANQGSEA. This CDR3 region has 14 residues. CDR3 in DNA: TGCAGCGTTGTGGCGGGAGGGCCGGCGAATGAGCAGTTCTTC. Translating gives CSVVAGGPANEQFF.

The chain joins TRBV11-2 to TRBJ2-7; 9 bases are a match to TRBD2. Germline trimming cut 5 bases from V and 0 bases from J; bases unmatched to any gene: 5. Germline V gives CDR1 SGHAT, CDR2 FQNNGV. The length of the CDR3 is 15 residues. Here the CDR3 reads CASSPSGTSSYEQYF. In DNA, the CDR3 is TGTGCCAGCAGCCCTAGCGGGACCAGCTCCTACGAGCAGTACTTC.

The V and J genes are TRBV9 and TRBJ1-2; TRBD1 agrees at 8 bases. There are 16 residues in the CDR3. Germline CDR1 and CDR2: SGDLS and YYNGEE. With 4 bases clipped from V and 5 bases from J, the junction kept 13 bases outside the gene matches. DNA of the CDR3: TGTGCCAGCAGCCCTAAGGACAGGGACTATTTTTATGGCTACACCTTC. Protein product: CASSPKDRDYFYGYTF.

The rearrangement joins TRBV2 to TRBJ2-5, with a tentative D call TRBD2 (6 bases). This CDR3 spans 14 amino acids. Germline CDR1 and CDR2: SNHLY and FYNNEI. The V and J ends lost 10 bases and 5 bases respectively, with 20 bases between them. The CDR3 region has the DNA TGTGCCATCCAGCGGATCGGGAGACGGGAGACCCAGTACTTC. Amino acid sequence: CAIQRIGRRETQYF.

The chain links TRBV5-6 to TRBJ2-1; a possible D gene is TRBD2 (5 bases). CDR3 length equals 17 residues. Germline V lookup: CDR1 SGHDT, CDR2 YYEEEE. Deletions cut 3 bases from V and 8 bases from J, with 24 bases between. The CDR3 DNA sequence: TGTGCCAGCAGCTCCCCAGGCCGGACTGGGGTTTTGGATGAGCAGTTCTTC. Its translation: CASSSPGRTGVLDEQFF.

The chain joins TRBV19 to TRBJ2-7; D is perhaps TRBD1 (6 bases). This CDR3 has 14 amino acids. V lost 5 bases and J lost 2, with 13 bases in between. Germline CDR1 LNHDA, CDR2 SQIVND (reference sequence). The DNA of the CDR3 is TGTGCCAGTAGTCTGGGACATCCTCCCTACGAGCAGTACTTC. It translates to CASSLGHPPYEQYF.

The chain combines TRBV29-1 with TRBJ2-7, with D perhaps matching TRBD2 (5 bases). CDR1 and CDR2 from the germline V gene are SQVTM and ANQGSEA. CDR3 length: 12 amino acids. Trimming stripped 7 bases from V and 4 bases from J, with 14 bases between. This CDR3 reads CSAEGQAYEQYF. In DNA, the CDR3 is TGCAGCGCCGAGGGCCAGGCATACGAGCAGTACTTC.

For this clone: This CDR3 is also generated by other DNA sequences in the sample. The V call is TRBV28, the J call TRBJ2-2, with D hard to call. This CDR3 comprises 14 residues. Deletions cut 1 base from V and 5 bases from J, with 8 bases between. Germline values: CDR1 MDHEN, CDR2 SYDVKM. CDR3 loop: CASSLLVGTGELFF. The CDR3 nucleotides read TGTGCCAGCAGTTTATTGGTGGGAACCGGGGAGCTGTTTTTT.

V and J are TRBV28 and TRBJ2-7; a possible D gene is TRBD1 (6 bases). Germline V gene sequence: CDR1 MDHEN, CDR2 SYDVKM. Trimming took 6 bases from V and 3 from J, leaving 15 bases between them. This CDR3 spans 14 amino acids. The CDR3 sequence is CASSTDRSYYEQYF. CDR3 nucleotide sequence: TGTGCCAGCAGCACCGACAGGTCGTACTACGAGCAGTACTTC.

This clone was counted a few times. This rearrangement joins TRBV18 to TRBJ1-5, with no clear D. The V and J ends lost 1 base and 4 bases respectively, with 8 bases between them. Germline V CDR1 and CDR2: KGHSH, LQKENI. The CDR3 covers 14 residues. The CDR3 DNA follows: TGTGCCAGCTCACCACGGGAAGGGAATCAGCCCCAGCATTTT. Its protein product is CASSPREGNQPQHF. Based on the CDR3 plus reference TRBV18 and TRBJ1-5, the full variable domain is NAGVMQNPRHLVRRRGQEARLRCSPMKGHSHVYWYRQLPEEGLKFMVYLQKENIIDESGMPKERFSAEFPKEGPSILRIQQVVRGDSAAYFCASSPREGNQPQHFGDGTRLSIL.

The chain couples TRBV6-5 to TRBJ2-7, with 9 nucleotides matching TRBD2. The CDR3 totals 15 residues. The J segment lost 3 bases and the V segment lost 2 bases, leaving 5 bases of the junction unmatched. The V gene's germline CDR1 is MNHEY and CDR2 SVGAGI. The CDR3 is CASSYGSSGNYEQYF. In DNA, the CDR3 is TGTGCCAGCAGTTACGGGTCTAGCGGGAACTACGAGCAGTACTTC.

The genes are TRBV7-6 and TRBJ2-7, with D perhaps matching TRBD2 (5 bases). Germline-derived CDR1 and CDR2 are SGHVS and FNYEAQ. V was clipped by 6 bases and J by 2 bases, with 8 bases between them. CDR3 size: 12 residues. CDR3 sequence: CASRGSTYEQYF. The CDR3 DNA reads TGTGCCAGCAGGGGGAGTACCTACGAGCAGTACTTC.

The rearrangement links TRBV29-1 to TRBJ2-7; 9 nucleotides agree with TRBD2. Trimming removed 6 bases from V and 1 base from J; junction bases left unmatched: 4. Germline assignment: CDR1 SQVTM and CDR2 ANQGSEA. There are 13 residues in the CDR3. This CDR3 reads CSVGTSLSYEQYF. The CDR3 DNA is TGCAGCGTCGGGACTAGCCTTTCCTACGAGCAGTACTTC.

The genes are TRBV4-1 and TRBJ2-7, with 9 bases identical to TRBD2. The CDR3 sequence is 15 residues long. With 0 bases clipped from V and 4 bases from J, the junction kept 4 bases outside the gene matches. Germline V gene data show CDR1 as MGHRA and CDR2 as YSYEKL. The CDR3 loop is CASSQERGRGYEQYF. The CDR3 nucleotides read TGCGCCAGCAGCCAAGAGCGCGGGAGGGGGTACGAGCAGTACTTC.

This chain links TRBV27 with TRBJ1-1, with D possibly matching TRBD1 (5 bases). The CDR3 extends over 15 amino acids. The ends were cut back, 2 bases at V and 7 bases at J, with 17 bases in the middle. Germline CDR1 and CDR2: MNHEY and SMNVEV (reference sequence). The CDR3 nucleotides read TGTGCCAGCAGTTTAACAGGTGCCAGCCAGTTTGAAGCTTTCTTT. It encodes CASSLTGASQFEAFF.

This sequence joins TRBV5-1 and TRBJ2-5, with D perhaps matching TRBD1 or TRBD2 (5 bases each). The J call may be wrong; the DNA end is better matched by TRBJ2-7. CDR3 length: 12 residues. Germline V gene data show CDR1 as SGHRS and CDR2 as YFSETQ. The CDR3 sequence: CASSFGASEQYF. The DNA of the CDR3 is TGCGCCAGCAGCTTCGGGGCGAGCGAGCAGTACTTC.

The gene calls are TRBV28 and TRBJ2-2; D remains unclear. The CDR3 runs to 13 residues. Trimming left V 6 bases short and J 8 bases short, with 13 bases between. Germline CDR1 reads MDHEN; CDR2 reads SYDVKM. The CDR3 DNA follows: TGTGCCAGCAGACCTAAAATCCGGGGGGAGCTGTTTTTT. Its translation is CASRPKIRGELFF. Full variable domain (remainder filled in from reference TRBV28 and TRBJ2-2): DVKVTQSSRYLVKRTGEKVFLECVQDMDHENMFWYRQDPGLGLRLIYFSYDVKMKEKGDIPEGYSVSREKKERFSLILESASTNQTSMYLCASRPKIRGELFFGEGSRLTVL.

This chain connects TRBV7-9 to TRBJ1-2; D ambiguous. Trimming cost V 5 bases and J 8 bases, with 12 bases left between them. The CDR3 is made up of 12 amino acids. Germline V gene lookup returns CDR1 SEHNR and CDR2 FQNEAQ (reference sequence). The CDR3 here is CASSDTRIGYTF. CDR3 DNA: TGTGCCAGCAGCGACACAAGGATCGGCTACACCTTC.

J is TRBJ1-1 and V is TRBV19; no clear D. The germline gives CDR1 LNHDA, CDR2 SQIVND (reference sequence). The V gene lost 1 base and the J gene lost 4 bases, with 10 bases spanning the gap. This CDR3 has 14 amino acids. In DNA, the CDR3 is TGTGCCAGTAGTATAGGCTTCTCAGTCACTGAAGCTTTCTTT. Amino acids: CASSIGFSVTEAFF.

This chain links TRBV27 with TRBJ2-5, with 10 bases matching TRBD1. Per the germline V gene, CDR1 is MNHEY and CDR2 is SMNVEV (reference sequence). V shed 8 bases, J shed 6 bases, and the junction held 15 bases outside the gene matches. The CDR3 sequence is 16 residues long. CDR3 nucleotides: TGTGCCAGCTCAAGTTTCGAGACAGGGGGCGGGCAGACCCAGTACTTC. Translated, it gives CASSSFETGGGQTQYF.